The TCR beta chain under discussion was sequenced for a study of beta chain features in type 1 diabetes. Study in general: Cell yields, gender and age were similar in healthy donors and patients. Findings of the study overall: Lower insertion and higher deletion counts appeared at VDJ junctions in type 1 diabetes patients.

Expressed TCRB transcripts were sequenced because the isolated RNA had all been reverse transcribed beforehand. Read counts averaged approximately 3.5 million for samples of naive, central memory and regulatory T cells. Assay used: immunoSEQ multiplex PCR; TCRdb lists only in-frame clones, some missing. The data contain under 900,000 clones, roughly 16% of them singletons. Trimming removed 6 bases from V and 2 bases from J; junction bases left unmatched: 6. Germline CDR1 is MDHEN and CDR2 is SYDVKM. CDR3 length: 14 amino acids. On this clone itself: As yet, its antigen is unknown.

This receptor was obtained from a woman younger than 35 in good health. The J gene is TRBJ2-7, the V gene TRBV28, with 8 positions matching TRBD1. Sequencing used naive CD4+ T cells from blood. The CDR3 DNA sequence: TGTGCCAGCAGAACGACAGGGGCTACCTACGAGCAGTACTTC. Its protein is CASRTTGATYEQYF.